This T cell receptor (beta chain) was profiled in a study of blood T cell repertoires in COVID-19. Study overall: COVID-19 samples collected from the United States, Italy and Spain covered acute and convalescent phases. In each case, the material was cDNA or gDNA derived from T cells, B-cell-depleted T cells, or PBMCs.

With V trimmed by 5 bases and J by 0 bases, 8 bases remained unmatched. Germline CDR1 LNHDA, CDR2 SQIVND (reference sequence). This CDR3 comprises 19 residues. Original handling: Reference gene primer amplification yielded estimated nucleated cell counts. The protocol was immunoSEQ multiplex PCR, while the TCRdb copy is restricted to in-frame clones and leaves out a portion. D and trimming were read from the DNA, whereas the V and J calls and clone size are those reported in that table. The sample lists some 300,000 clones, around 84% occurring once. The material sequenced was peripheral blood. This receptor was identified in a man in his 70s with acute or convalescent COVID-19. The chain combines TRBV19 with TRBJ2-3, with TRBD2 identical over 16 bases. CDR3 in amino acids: CASSVTGTSGGASTDTQYF. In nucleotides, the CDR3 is TGTGCCAGTAGTGTCACCGGGACTAGCGGGGGGGCTAGCACAGATACGCAGTATTTT.